The T cell receptor beta chain described here comes from a study of shared clonotypes between healthy human individuals. Study at large: Three plates each covered CD4 naive and memory; CD8 naive two, CD8 memory one.

Regarding this clone: The antigen remains undetermined.

V was pared by 5 bases and J by 8 bases, with 10 bases between. This CDR3 is 12 amino acids long. Germline loops: CDR1 SGHVS, CDR2 FNYEAQ. Assay used: immunoSEQ multiplex PCR; TCRdb lists only in-frame clones, some missing. In the table there are about 2 million clones, 85% to 95% of which are singletons. Points from the study as a whole: Sorted-subset samples were not fully sequenced, rarefaction indicated. Represented genetic and exposure-history diversity was restricted by having few donors.

The gene calls are TRBV7-6 and TRBJ2-1; D not certain. This receptor was identified in a man aged 18 to 29 in good health. Sequences were obtained from naive CD4+ T cells sorted from blood. As for subset: CD45RA+ positively selected. The CDR3 DNA sequence: TGTGCCAGCAGCGCCTGGTGGGATGAGCAGTTCTTC. It is translated as CASSAWWDEQFF.